This TCR beta chain was retrieved from a study of radiation and T cells in renal cell carcinoma. Regarding the study as a whole: Pretreatment tumor biopsies were lacking, so baseline clonotypes are unknown. In blood, top tumor clones expanded by 2 weeks, shrinking by 4.

The time point denotes: blood 4 weeks post-SBRT, at nephrectomy. Treatment specified: 15 Gy SBRT to primary tumor, nephrectomy 4 weeks later. The tumor was a clear cell renal cell carcinoma. Of note for this clone: Its antigen is not identified.

TCRdb keeps only in-frame clones here, not all; method: immunoSEQ multiplex PCR. Of some 30,000 clones in the sample, 81% are singletons; the top ten hold roughly a third. Germline CDR1 GTSNPN, CDR2 SVGIG (reference sequence). V was clipped by 0 bases and J by 4 bases, with 12 bases between them. This CDR3 is built from 14 residues. The V call is TRBV30, the J call TRBJ1-1; D remains ambiguous. This sample comprised blood, obtained from a patient whose treatment included radiotherapy and nephrectomy. The TCR comes from a man aged 55 to 69 with renal cell carcinoma. The CDR3 reads CAWSVHTPGTEAFF. DNA for the CDR3: TGTGCCTGGAGTGTACATACACCAGGCACTGAAGCTTTCTTT.